This is a list of T cell receptor beta chains from one sample in a study of HIV-infected patients and healthy controls. TCRdb re-called the 5' RACE reads through MiXCR, storing one row per CDR3 protein. The table includes about 11,000 distinct CDR3 sequences, roughly 5% detected once. Sequenced input: blood. The source of these receptors is an adult in good health. CDR3s include the opening cysteine and the closing phenylalanine or tryptophan. Each record gives: J gene, V gene, CDR3 length, D gene, clone size, CDR3 protein, CDR3 DNA. The D gene is left open where the match is weak. Size is stated for part of the rows, as once, few or many counts, or as a class when the clone is expanded.

J gene: TRBJ2-1; V gene: TRBV4-1; CDR3 length: 16; D gene: TRBD2; clone size: medium-sized; CDR3 protein: CASSTLAGGAYNEQFF; CDR3 DNA: TGCGCCAGCAGCACTCTAGCGGGGGGGGCTTACAATGAGCAGTTCTTC
J gene: TRBJ2-5; V gene: TRBV20-1; CDR3 length: 16; D gene: TRBD1; clone size: many; CDR3 protein: CSARTIPGQGLGTQYF; CDR3 DNA: TGCAGTGCTAGGACGATTCCGGGACAGGGCCTTGGGACCCAGTACTTC
J gene: TRBJ1-4; V gene: TRBV24-1; CDR3 length: 15; D gene: .; clone size: many; CDR3 protein: CATSDLQGYNEKLFF; CDR3 DNA: TGTGCCACCAGTGATCTACAGGGTTATAATGAAAAACTGTTTTTT
J gene: TRBJ2-7; V gene: TRBV6-5; CDR3 length: 13; D gene: .; clone size: many; CDR3 protein: CASGSGPHYEQYF; CDR3 DNA: TGTGCCAGCGGTTCCGGGCCACACTACGAGCAGTACTTC
J gene: TRBJ2-3; V gene: TRBV6-5; CDR3 length: 16; D gene: TRBD2; clone size: many; CDR3 protein: CASSYSGLVTSDTQYF; CDR3 DNA: TGTGCCAGCAGTTACTCGGGACTAGTGACCTCAGATACGCAGTATTTT
J gene: TRBJ1-5; V gene: TRBV5-5; CDR3 length: 15; D gene: TRBD1; clone size: many; CDR3 protein: CASSSDRGNNQPQHF; CDR3 DNA: TGTGCCAGCAGCTCGGACAGGGGAAATAATCAGCCCCAGCATTTT
J gene: TRBJ1-4; V gene: TRBV29-1; CDR3 length: 12; D gene: .; clone size: many; CDR3 protein: CSGAQGNEKLFF; CDR3 DNA: TGCAGCGGTGCCCAGGGGAATGAAAAACTGTTTTTT
J gene: TRBJ2-1; V gene: TRBV6-6; CDR3 length: 14; D gene: .; clone size: many; CDR3 protein: CASSPDSNYNEQFF; CDR3 DNA: TGTGCCAGCAGTCCGGACTCAAACTACAATGAGCAGTTCTTC
J gene: TRBJ1-1; V gene: TRBV11-3; CDR3 length: 13; D gene: .; clone size: medium-sized; CDR3 protein: CASSFGYTTEAFF; CDR3 DNA: TGTGCCAGCAGCTTTGGCTACACCACTGAAGCTTTCTTT
J gene: TRBJ1-2; V gene: TRBV20-1; CDR3 length: 14; D gene: TRBD1; clone size: many; CDR3 protein: CSATGTGGNYGYTF; CDR3 DNA: TGCAGTGCTACCGGGACAGGGGGTAACTATGGCTACACCTTC
J gene: TRBJ2-2; V gene: TRBV12-3/TRBV12-4; CDR3 length: 14; D gene: TRBD2; clone size: many; CDR3 protein: CATKTGGLTGELFF; CDR3 DNA: TGTGCCACCAAGACGGGGGGATTAACCGGGGAGCTGTTTTTT
J gene: TRBJ2-1; V gene: TRBV9; CDR3 length: 14; D gene: TRBD2; clone size: many; CDR3 protein: CASSVDLSGGPFFF; CDR3 DNA: TGTGCCAGCAGCGTAGATCTTAGCGGGGGCCCGTTCTTCTTC
J gene: TRBJ1-1; V gene: TRBV5-8; CDR3 length: 15; D gene: TRBD1; clone size: many; CDR3 protein: CASSFGGQGWTEAFF; CDR3 DNA: TGTGCCAGCAGCTTTGGCGGACAGGGATGGACTGAAGCTTTCTTT
J gene: TRBJ2-1; V gene: TRBV14; CDR3 length: 12; D gene: .; clone size: medium-sized; CDR3 protein: CASSQETGEQFF; CDR3 DNA: TGTGCCAGCAGCCAAGAAACTGGTGAGCAGTTCTTC
J gene: TRBJ2-1; V gene: TRBV6-4; CDR3 length: 16; D gene: .; clone size: medium-sized; CDR3 protein: CASSDTEAAPYNEQFF; CDR3 DNA: TGTGCCAGCAGTGACACAGAGGCAGCCCCCTACAATGAGCAGTTCTTC
J gene: TRBJ1-2; V gene: TRBV10-3; CDR3 length: 15; D gene: .; clone size: many; CDR3 protein: CAISEQEGINYGYTF; CDR3 DNA: TGTGCCATCAGTGAACAGGAGGGTATCAACTATGGCTACACCTTC
J gene: TRBJ2-5; V gene: TRBV12-3/TRBV12-4; CDR3 length: 13; D gene: TRBD1; clone size: medium-sized; CDR3 protein: CASSRDRQETQYF; CDR3 DNA: TGTGCCAGCAGTAGGGACAGACAAGAGACCCAGTACTTC
J gene: TRBJ2-7; V gene: TRBV19; CDR3 length: 15; D gene: TRBD2; clone size: many; CDR3 protein: CASSIKAGGSYEQYF; CDR3 DNA: TGTGCCAGTAGTATCAAAGCGGGGGGCTCCTACGAGCAGTACTTC
J gene: TRBJ2-5; V gene: TRBV18; CDR3 length: 12; D gene: .; clone size: many; CDR3 protein: CASSPKKETQYF; CDR3 DNA: TGTGCCAGCTCGCCGAAAAAAGAGACCCAGTACTTC
J gene: TRBJ2-5; V gene: TRBV3-1; CDR3 length: 18; D gene: TRBD1; clone size: medium-sized; CDR3 protein: CASSPTSGTGYFQETQYF; CDR3 DNA: TGTGCCAGCAGCCCCACCTCGGGGACAGGCTACTTCCAAGAGACCCAGTACTTC
J gene: TRBJ2-5; V gene: TRBV20-1; CDR3 length: 15; D gene: TRBD2; clone size: many; CDR3 protein: CSALDPGLGQETQYF; CDR3 DNA: TGCAGTGCTCTTGATCCTGGACTAGGCCAAGAGACCCAGTACTTC
J gene: TRBJ2-6; V gene: TRBV11-1; CDR3 length: 19; D gene: .; clone size: .; CDR3 protein: CASSLGFGTSGSGANVLTF; CDR3 DNA: TGTGCCAGCAGCTTAGGTTTCGGGACAAGTGGCTCTGGGGCCAACGTCCTGACTTTC
J gene: TRBJ2-3; V gene: TRBV27; CDR3 length: 13; D gene: TRBD2; clone size: medium-sized; CDR3 protein: CASSSVAGDTQYF; CDR3 DNA: TGTGCCAGCAGTTCAGTAGCGGGGGATACGCAGTATTTT
J gene: TRBJ2-5; V gene: TRBV7-8; CDR3 length: 14; D gene: .; clone size: few; CDR3 protein: CASSIRGSGETQYF; CDR3 DNA: TGTGCCAGCAGCATAAGGGGGTCCGGAGAGACCCAGTACTTC
J gene: TRBJ1-2; V gene: TRBV19; CDR3 length: 15; D gene: .; clone size: many; CDR3 protein: CASSITRTANYGYTF; CDR3 DNA: TGTGCCAGTAGTATAACCCGGACAGCTAACTATGGCTACACCTTC
J gene: TRBJ1-1; V gene: TRBV20-1; CDR3 length: 16; D gene: .; clone size: medium-sized; CDR3 protein: CSARQGSSLWNTEAFF; CDR3 DNA: TGCAGTGCTAGACAGGGTTCTTCTTTATGGAACACTGAAGCTTTCTTT
J gene: TRBJ2-1; V gene: TRBV6-6; CDR3 length: 14; D gene: .; clone size: many; CDR3 protein: CASSGGGNHNEQFF; CDR3 DNA: TGTGCCAGCAGTGGAGGGGGTAATCACAATGAGCAGTTCTTC
J gene: TRBJ1-3; V gene: TRBV5-1; CDR3 length: 17; D gene: .; clone size: .; CDR3 protein: CASSSKPGHSLGNTIYF; CDR3 DNA: TGCGCCAGCAGCTCAAAACCGGGACACAGTTTGGGAAACACCATATATTTT
J gene: TRBJ1-1; V gene: TRBV4-1; CDR3 length: 15; D gene: .; clone size: medium-sized; CDR3 protein: CASSQPFQVNTEAFF; CDR3 DNA: TGCGCCAGCAGCCAACCGTTTCAGGTGAACACTGAAGCTTTCTTT
J gene: TRBJ2-5; V gene: TRBV23-1; CDR3 length: 12; D gene: .; clone size: many; CDR3 protein: CASRGKGETQYF; CDR3 DNA: TGCGCCAGCAGAGGAAAGGGGGAGACCCAGTACTTC